The T cell receptor beta chain described here comes from a study of cytomegalovirus exposure and HLA in healthy donors. Study results and caveats: Researchers counted 150 to 200 TCR beta chains as cytomegalovirus-associated. A likely sequencing artifact accounted for one observed cluster of highly shared sequence variants. According to a later analysis, most TCR beta chains associated with CMV appeared HLA-restricted.

Looked up from germline, CDR1 is SGHDT and CDR2 is YYEEEE. This CDR3 contains 14 residues. The V and J ends lost 2 bases and 5 bases, in that order; junction bases with no gene match: 1. Use of 60 Vbeta and 13 Jbeta primers characterized the PCR. Some clones are missing from TCRdb's copy, which holds only in-frame ones; the method was immunoSEQ multiplex PCR. The sample comprises approximately 100,000 clones, approximately 81% of which are singletons, and over 4% rests with the top ten. This clone was detected a few times. Its antigen is unknown. These donors, healthy bone marrow donors, were studied. This chain uses TRBV5-6 with TRBJ2-7, with TRBD2 matching 13 bases. The sequence was obtained from a female donor in good health and CMV-seropositive. Sequenced material: PBMCs. This CDR3 is CASSFGLAGDEQYF. DNA of the CDR3: TGTGCCAGCAGCTTCGGACTAGCGGGGGACGAGCAGTACTTC.